This TCR beta chain was obtained from a study of CD8 T cells in Susac syndrome. V was trimmed by 2 bases and J by 0 bases, leaving 3 bases between them. Germline CDR1 MNHEY, CDR2 SMNVEV (reference sequence). The CDR3 spans 13 residues. Random-hexamer reverse transcription was applied to roughly 0.5 to 1 ug RNA. It was immunoSEQ multiplex PCR that amplified TCR beta CDR3 across 54 Vbeta and 13 Jbeta. Using its own MiXCR run on the immunoSEQ multiplex PCR reads, TCRdb lists one record per CDR3 protein. The sample has about 150,000 distinct CDR3 sequences; approximately 96% are singletons. This sequence originates from a human donor with multiple sclerosis. Sequences were obtained from CD8+ T cells from PBMCs. The chain employs TRBV27 and TRBJ2-3; the D is unclear. The CDR3 here is CASSLISTDTQYF. DNA for the CDR3: TGTGCCAGCAGTTTAATCAGCACAGATACGCAGTATTTT.